The following is a T cell receptor beta chain sequence with its context. Its cognate antigen is unknown. An end of the junction differs from the germline gene, which may be a read error. After constant-region reverse-primer amplification, full-length variable regions underwent semi-nested PCR with Nested Universal Primer A. TCRdb independently ran MiXCR on the 5' RACE reads; one entry per CDR3 protein. The table has approximately 40,000 distinct CDR3 sequences, 15% to 20% seen once; the top ten hold 2.8%. CDR1 is MGHRA, CDR2 YSYEKL, per germline. CDR3 size: 16 residues. CD25-based Treg depletion was applied to purified naive CD4+ T cells. The study's findings and limits: Tumor-infiltrating Treg TCR alpha and beta sequences overlapped most with tumor naive CD4+ T cells, then blood naive.

Sequenced: naive CD4+ T cells sorted from a lymph node. Subset specified: naive CD4+ T cells, CD4+CD45RA+CD25-. V and J are TRBV4-1 and TRBJ1-1, with TRBD1 as a possible D gene (5 bases). The receptor comes from a female donor with breast cancer. This CDR3 reads CASSQSWQGRTAEAFF. CDR3 in DNA: TGCGCCAGCAGCCAAAGCTGGCAGGGAAGAACGGCTGAAGCCTTCTTT.